There are many counts of the clone carrying this T cell receptor beta chain. Antigen unknown. This sample is part of a study of regulatory T cells in long-lasting Graves disease. Findings and limits, study-wide: Persistent disease samples used TRBV28, TRBJ1-2 and TRBJ2-5 preferentially.

Germline values: CDR1 MNHEY, CDR2 SVGEGT. V dropped 5 bases and J dropped 5; count of bases not matched to a gene: 8. The CDR3 loop spans 17 amino acids. Time point here: newly diagnosed GD, antithyroid drugs for less than 3 months. RNA from PBMCs was the source of the TCR library. Arm-PCR with iRepertoire HTBI primers amplified the CDR3 regions for these TCR beta libraries. TCRdb used MiXCR to reprocess the multiplex PCR reads, holding one entry per CDR3 protein. Among over 400,000 distinct CDR3 sequences listed, roughly 15% were seen once. These data were likewise used in another study, on T cells in Graves' hyperthyroidism and ophthalmopathy. That paper states: Model-based prediction identified ophthalmopathy a median about 7 months prior to its onset.

V and J are TRBV6-2 or TRBV6-3 and TRBJ2-2; TRBD2 aligns across 13 bases. The source of this sequence is a woman aged 50 to 60 with Graves disease. The material sequenced was peripheral blood mononuclear cells (PBMCs), taken at new diagnosis, from a patient treated with antithyroid drugs. CDR3 sequence reads: CASSTLAGGPGTGELFF. Here the CDR3 DNA reads TGTGCCAGCAGTACACTAGCGGGAGGGCCTGGAACCGGGGAGCTGTTTTTT.